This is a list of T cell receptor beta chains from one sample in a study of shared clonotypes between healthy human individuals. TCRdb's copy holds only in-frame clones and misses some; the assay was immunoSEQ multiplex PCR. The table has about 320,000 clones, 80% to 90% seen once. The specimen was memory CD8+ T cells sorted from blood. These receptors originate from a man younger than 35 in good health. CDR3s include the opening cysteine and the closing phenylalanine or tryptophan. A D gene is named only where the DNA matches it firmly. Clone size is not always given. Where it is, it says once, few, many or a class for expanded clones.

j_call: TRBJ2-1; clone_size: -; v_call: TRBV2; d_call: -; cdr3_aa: CASSAREILEQFF; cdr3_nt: TGTGCCAGCAGTGCCCGGGAGATACTTGAGCAGTTCTTC
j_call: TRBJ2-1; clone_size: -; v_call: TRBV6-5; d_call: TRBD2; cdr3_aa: CASSYIGLAGKDEQFF; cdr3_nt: TGTGCCAGCAGTTACATAGGCCTAGCGGGGAAGGATGAGCAGTTCTTC
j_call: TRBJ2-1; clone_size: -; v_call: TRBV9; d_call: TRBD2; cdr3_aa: CASNREAGGHDEQFF; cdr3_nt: TGTGCCAGCAACCGTGAGGCGGGGGGGCACGATGAGCAGTTCTTC
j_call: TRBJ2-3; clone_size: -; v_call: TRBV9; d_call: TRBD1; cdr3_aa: CASSATGGADTQYF; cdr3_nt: TGTGCCAGCAGCGCGACAGGGGGGGCAGATACGCAGTATTTT
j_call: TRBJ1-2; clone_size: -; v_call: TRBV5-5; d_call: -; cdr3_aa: CASSLSRVYGYTF; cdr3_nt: TGTGCCAGCAGCTTGAGCAGGGTATATGGCTACACCTTC
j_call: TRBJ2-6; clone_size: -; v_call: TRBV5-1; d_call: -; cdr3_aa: CASSPWDLSGANVLTF; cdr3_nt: TGCGCCAGCAGCCCCTGGGACCTCTCTGGGGCCAACGTCCTGACTTTC
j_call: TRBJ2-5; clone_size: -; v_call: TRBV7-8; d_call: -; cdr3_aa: CASSLKAETQYF; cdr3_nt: TGTGCCAGCAGCTTAAAGGCGGAGACCCAGTACTTC
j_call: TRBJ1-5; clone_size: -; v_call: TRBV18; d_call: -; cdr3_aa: CASSPPSAGYSNQPQHF; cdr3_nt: TGTGCCAGCTCACCTCCTTCGGCAGGATATAGCAATCAGCCCCAGCATTTT
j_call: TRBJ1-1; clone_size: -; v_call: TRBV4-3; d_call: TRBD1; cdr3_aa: CASSQAGTAKNTEAFF; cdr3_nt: TGCGCCAGCAGCCAGGCCGGGACAGCGAAGAACACTGAAGCTTTCTTT
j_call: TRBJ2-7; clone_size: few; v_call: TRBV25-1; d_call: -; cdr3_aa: CASRQGGDLTYEQYF; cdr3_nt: TGTGCCAGCAGACAAGGGGGGGATCTAACCTACGAGCAGTACTTC
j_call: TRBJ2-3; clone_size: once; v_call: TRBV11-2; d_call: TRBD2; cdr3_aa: CASSPGLAGITDTQYF; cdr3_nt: TGTGCCAGCAGCCCGGGACTAGCGGGAATCACAGATACGCAGTATTTT
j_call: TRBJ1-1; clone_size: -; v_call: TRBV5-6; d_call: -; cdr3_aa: CASSFSYTEAFF; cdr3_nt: TGTGCCAGCAGCTTTTCCTACACTGAAGCTTTCTTT
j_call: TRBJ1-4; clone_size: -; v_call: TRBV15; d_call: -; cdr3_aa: CATSRDWTELPEKLFF; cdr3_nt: TGTGCCACCAGCAGAGATTGGACCGAGCTGCCTGAAAAACTGTTTTTT
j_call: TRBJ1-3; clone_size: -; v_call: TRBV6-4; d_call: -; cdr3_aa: CASSEEAGNTIYF; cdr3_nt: TGTGCCAGCAGTGAAGAAGCTGGAAACACCATATATTTT
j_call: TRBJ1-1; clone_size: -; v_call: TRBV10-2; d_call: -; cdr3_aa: CASSVGQKTEAFF; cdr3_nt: TGCGCCAGCAGTGTAGGGCAGAAAACTGAAGCTTTCTTT
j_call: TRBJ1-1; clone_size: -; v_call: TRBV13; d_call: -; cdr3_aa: CASSLWMGNTEAFF; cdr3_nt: TGTGCCAGCAGCTTATGGATGGGGAACACTGAAGCTTTCTTT
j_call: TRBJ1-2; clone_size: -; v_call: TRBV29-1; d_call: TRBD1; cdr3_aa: CSVEDQGGFGYTF; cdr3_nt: TGCAGCGTTGAAGATCAGGGGGGGTTCGGCTACACCTTC
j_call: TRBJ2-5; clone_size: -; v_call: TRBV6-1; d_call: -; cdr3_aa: CASSERAGTETQYF; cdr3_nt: TGTGCCAGCAGTGAAAGGGCAGGGACCGAGACCCAGTACTTC
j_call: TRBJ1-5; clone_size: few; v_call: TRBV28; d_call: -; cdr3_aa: CASTNHQPQHF; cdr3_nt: TGTGCCAGCACGAACCATCAGCCCCAGCATTTT
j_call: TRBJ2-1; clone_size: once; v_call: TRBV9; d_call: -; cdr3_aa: CASSVVSLKDNEQFF; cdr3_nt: TGTGCCAGCAGCGTAGTTAGCCTGAAGGACAATGAGCAGTTCTTC
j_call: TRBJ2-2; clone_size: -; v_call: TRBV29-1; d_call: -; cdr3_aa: CSVEDEGNTGELFF; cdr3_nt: TGCAGCGTTGAAGATGAGGGAAACACCGGGGAGCTGTTTTTT
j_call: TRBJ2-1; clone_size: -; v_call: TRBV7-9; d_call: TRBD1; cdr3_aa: CASSVWDREFHEQFF; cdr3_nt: TGTGCCAGCAGTGTTTGGGACAGGGAATTCCATGAGCAGTTCTTC
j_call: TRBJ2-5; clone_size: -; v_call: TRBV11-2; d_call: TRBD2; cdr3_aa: CASSLGSSGGTQYF; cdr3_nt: TGTGCCAGCAGCTTAGGTTCTAGCGGGGGGACCCAGTACTTC
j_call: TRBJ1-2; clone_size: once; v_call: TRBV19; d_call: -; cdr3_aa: CASRNLGRNLYGYTF; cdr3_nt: TGTGCCAGTAGGAACTTGGGACGGAATCTCTATGGCTACACCTTC
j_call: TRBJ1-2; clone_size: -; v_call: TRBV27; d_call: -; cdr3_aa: CASSWGGHPTQYYGYTF; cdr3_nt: TGTGCCAGCAGTTGGGGGGGGCACCCAACCCAGTACTATGGCTACACCTTC
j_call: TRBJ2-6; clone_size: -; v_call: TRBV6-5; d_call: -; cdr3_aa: CASSYSIGGANVLTF; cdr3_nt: TGTGCCAGCAGTTACTCGATAGGTGGGGCCAACGTCCTGACTTTC
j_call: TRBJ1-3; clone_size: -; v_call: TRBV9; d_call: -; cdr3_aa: CASSGLSSGNTIYF; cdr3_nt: TGTGCCAGCAGCGGGTTATCATCTGGAAACACCATATATTTT
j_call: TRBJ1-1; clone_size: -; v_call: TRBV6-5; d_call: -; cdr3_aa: CASSYQDILNTEAFF; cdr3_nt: TGTGCCAGCAGTTACCAGGACATTCTTAACACTGAAGCTTTCTTT
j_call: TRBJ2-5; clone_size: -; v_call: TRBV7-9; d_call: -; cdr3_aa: CASSSPLRGQETQYF; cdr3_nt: TGTGCCAGCAGCTCCCCACTCCGCGGCCAAGAGACCCAGTACTTC
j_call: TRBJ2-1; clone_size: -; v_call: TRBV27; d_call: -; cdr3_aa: CASSYNSYNEQFF; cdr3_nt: TGTGCCAGCAGTTACAACAGTTACAATGAGCAGTTCTTC
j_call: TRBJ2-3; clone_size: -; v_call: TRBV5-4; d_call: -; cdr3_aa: CASSSFGGSTDTQYF; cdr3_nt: TGTGCCAGCAGCTCGTTTGGGGGATCCACAGATACGCAGTATTTT
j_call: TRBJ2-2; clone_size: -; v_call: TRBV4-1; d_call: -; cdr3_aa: CASSQVGQGFGGELFF; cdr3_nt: TGCGCCAGCAGCCAAGTAGGGCAGGGGTTCGGCGGGGAGCTGTTTTTT
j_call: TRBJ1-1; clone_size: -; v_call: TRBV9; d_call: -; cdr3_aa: CASSARTVMNTEAFF; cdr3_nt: TGTGCCAGCAGCGCTCGGACAGTCATGAACACTGAAGCTTTCTTT
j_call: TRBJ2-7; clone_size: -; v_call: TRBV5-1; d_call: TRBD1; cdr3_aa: CASSRRDRGREAYEQYF; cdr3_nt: TGCGCCAGCAGCCGGCGGGACAGGGGTCGGGAGGCCTACGAGCAGTACTTC
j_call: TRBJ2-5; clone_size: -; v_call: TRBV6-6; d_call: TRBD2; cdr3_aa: CASSLPGGEETQYF; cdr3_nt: TGTGCCAGCAGTCTTCCCGGGGGGGAAGAGACCCAGTACTTC
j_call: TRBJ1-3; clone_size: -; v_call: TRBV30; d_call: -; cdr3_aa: CAWSVSILGPGNTIYF; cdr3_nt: TGTGCCTGGAGTGTAAGCATTCTAGGGCCTGGAAACACCATATATTTT
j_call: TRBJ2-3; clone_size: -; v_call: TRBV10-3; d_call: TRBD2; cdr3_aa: CAISASGGLTDTQYF; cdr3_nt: TGTGCCATCAGTGCTAGCGGGGGACTCACAGATACGCAGTATTTT
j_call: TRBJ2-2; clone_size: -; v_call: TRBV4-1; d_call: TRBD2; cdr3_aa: CASSQGPSTSGVTGELFF; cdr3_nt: TGCGCCAGCAGCCAAGGGCCTTCCACTAGCGGCGTCACCGGGGAGCTGTTTTTT
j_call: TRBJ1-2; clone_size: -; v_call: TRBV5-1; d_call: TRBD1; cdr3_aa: CASSLAFGTGDFYGYTF; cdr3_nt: TGCGCCAGCAGCTTGGCCTTCGGGACAGGGGACTTCTATGGCTACACCTTC
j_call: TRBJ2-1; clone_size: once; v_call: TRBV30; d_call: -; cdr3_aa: CLAYDRSNEQFF; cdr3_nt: TGTTTGGCGTACGACAGATCCAATGAGCAGTTCTTC
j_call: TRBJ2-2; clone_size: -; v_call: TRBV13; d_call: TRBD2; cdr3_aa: CASSLGSGRGTGELFF; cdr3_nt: TGTGCCAGCAGCTTAGGGAGCGGGAGAGGAACCGGGGAGCTGTTTTTT